A single sample is the source of the 31 T cell receptor beta chains below, sequenced in a study of cytomegalovirus exposure and HLA in healthy donors. In the PCR, 60 Vbeta and 13 Jbeta primers were used. Profiling relied on immunoSEQ multiplex PCR, and the TCRdb table lists in-frame clones only, not all of them. The table shows about 130,000 clones, with less than 85% occurring only once. Material for sequencing was PBMCs. The receptor source for this set is a man aged 25 to 45 in good health and CMV-seronegative.

The rearrangement uses TRBV19 and TRBJ1-2; tentatively, D is TRBD1 (5 bases). Germline values: CDR1 LNHDA, CDR2 SQIVND (reference sequence). CDR3 length equals 12 residues. Deletions cut 10 bases from V and 4 bases from J, with 13 bases between. CDR3 in amino acids: CATSGSFYGYTF. The CDR3 DNA follows: TGTGCCACATCAGGGTCCTTCTATGGCTACACCTTC.

There are a few counts of this clone. The chain is built from TRBV29-1 and TRBJ2-2; possible D gene TRBD1, 6 bases. CDR1 and CDR2 from the germline V gene are SQVTM and ANQGSEA. V gave up 5 bases and J gave up 0 bases, with 13 bases separating them. The CDR3 extends over 15 amino acids. This chain's CDR3 is CSVNLGDTNTGELFF. The CDR3 DNA is TGCAGCGTTAATCTTGGGGACACGAACACCGGGGAGCTGTTTTTT.

In DNA, the CDR3 is TGTGCCAGCTCACCAACCGGGAACACTGAAGCTTTCTTT. Residues: CASSPTGNTEAFF. The gene calls are TRBV18 and TRBJ1-1; D unresolved. Germline lookup yields CDR1 KGHSH and CDR2 LQKENI. The CDR3 is 13 residues long. V shed 2 bases and J shed 1 base, with 5 bases lying between them.

A few counts support this clone. V gene TRBV2 combines with J gene TRBJ1-2, with D perhaps matching TRBD1 (5 bases). V shed 6 bases and J shed 4 bases, with 15 bases lying between them. Per germline, CDR1 SNHLY and CDR2 FYNNEI. CDR3 length equals 14 residues. As DNA, the CDR3 is TGTGCCAGCAGCCAGACAGATTTCTCCTATGGCTACACCTTC. Translating gives CASSQTDFSYGYTF.

This clone was found once. CDR3 sequence reads: CSVGGLAGTYNEQFF. The CDR3 region has the DNA TGCAGCGTTGGCGGGCTAGCGGGAACCTACAATGAGCAGTTCTTC. V usage is TRBV29-1 and J usage is TRBJ2-1; 9 bases fit TRBD2. The germline V gene encodes CDR1 SQVTM and CDR2 ANQGSEA. The CDR3 covers 15 residues. The ends lost 4 bases at V and 2 bases at J; junction bases unmatched: 6.

This chain connects TRBV14 to TRBJ2-1, with unresolved D. Germline CDR1 reads SGHDN; CDR2 reads FVKESK. V was clipped by 6 bases and J by 3 bases, with 9 bases between them. This CDR3 contains 13 residues. The CDR3 protein is CASSPVRYNEQFF. CDR3 sequence (DNA): TGTGCCAGCAGTCCGGTTCGCTACAATGAGCAGTTCTTC.

J is TRBJ2-1 and V is TRBV7-9; 11 bases are shared with TRBD2. The CDR3 runs 13 residues. J was trimmed by 12 bases and V by 7 bases; bases with no gene match: 8. Germline V lookup: CDR1 SEHNR, CDR2 FQNEAQ (reference sequence). The CDR3 reads CASTMGLAGGQFF. CDR3 coding DNA: TGTGCCAGCACCATGGGGCTAGCGGGGGGGCAGTTCTTC.

V gene TRBV15 combines with J gene TRBJ2-5; 8 bases fit TRBD2. CDR1 is LNHNV and CDR2 is YYDKDF in the germline V gene (reference sequence). The CDR3 is 18 residues long. J was trimmed by 4 bases and V by 3 bases; bases with no gene match: 16. CDR3 in amino acids: CATSSSTSPGGSSETQYF. CDR3 sequence (DNA): TGTGCCACCAGCAGTTCTACTAGCCCGGGAGGGTCCTCAGAGACCCAGTACTTC.

The chain recombines TRBV7-3 with TRBJ2-1, with 13 bases that match TRBD2. Trimming cost V 5 bases and J 8 bases; bases outside gene matches: 9. This CDR3 has 16 amino acids. CDR1 is SGHTA and CDR2 is FQGTGA in the germline V gene. This chain's CDR3 is CASSGGGLAGRDEQFF. For the CDR3, the DNA is TGTGCCAGCAGCGGAGGGGGACTAGCGGGGCGGGATGAGCAGTTCTTC.

As to this clone: One end of the junction does not line up with germline, which may come from a read error. The rearrangement uses TRBV14 and TRBJ2-5; no firm D call. Germline assignment: CDR1 SGHDN and CDR2 FVKESK. The CDR3 length is 13 residues. The CDR3 is CASGQVTQETQYF. The CDR3 bases are TGTGCCAGCGGCCAGGTGACTCAAGAGACCCAGTACTTC.

The chain employs TRBV2 and TRBJ2-6, with 7 bases identical to TRBD1. CDR3 length: 19 residues. Losses at the gene ends were 2 bases for V and 0 bases for J; bases not matched to a gene: 10. Germline CDR1 reads SNHLY; CDR2 reads FYNNEI. The CDR3 nucleotides are TGTGCCAGCAGTGAAATGTTGAGGACAGGCGACTCTGGGGCCAACGTCCTGACTTTC. Translated: CASSEMLRTGDSGANVLTF.

V is TRBV4-1 and J is TRBJ2-7; 10 bases line up with TRBD2. V gave up 0 bases and J gave up 2 bases; unmatched junction bases: 16. Germline V gives CDR1 MGHRA, CDR2 YSYEKL. This CDR3 has 20 amino acids. CDR3 in amino acids: CASSQDLYRGLAHRPYEQYF. Written as DNA, the CDR3 is TGCGCCAGCAGCCAAGATTTGTATCGGGGACTAGCGCATAGACCCTACGAGCAGTACTTC.

The V and J genes are TRBV7-9 and TRBJ1-3, with D unresolved. The CDR3 sequence is 16 residues long. Germline CDR1 is SEHNR and CDR2 is FQNEAQ (reference sequence). The ends were cut back, 4 bases at V and 3 bases at J, with 16 bases in the middle. CDR3 nucleotides: TGTGCCAGCAGCTCACTATCCGAATCGGGTGGAAACACCATATATTTT. This translates into CASSSLSESGGNTIYF.

This chain joins TRBV29-1 and TRBJ2-3; maybe TRBD2 (6 bases). V dropped 4 bases and J dropped 2 bases, with 16 bases sitting between them. Germline CDR1 and CDR2: SQVTM and ANQGSEA. The CDR3 runs 15 residues. The CDR3 DNA is TGCAGCGTTGCTGTAAGCGGGTCTACCACAGATACGCAGTATTTT. This codes for CSVAVSGSTTDTQYF.

The rearrangement links TRBV5-1 to TRBJ2-1, with D perhaps matching TRBD2 (5 bases). Looked up from germline, CDR1 is SGHRS and CDR2 is YFSETQ. With 0 bases removed from V and 1 base from J, the gap between germline ends came to 11 bases. The CDR3 is 16 amino acids. In DNA form, the CDR3 reads TGCGCCAGCAGCTTGGCAGGACTGGGGTCCTACAATGAGCAGTTCTTC. The encoded protein is CASSLAGLGSYNEQFF. Together with reference TRBV5-1 and TRBJ2-1, the CDR3 gives the full variable domain: KAGVTQTPRYLIKTRGQQVTLSCSPISGHRSVSWYQQTPGQGLQFLFEYFSETQRNKGNFPGRFSGRQFSNSRSEMNVSTLELGDSALYLCASSLAGLGSYNEQFFGPGTRLTVL.

This clone is a singleton in its sample. The chain links TRBV4-1 to TRBJ2-1; tentatively, D is TRBD2 (6 bases). Trimming took off 4 bases at V and 6 bases at J, with 16 bases between the two ends. CDR1 and CDR2 from the germline V gene are MGHRA and YSYEKL. The CDR3 runs 15 residues. CDR3 in amino acids: CASSLEEGGPNEQFF. CDR3 nucleotide sequence: TGCGCCAGCAGCCTAGAAGAGGGAGGTCCCAATGAGCAGTTCTTC.

The chain employs TRBV6-5 and TRBJ2-3; the match to TRBD1 covers 8 bases. Germline V gives CDR1 MNHEY, CDR2 SVGAGI. The CDR3 spans 14 residues. V lost 5 bases and J lost 2; bases outside the gene matches: 3. The CDR3 loop is CASSRTGPTDTQYF. CDR3 sequence (DNA): TGTGCCAGCAGTAGGACAGGGCCCACAGATACGCAGTATTTT.

This chain joins TRBV13 and TRBJ2-1, with TRBD2 identical over 7 bases. The germline V gene encodes CDR1 PRHDT and CDR2 FYEKMQ (reference sequence). CDR3 size: 15 residues. V lost 2 bases and J lost 6; bases outside the gene matches: 7. For the CDR3, the DNA is TGTGCCAGCAGCTTAAAGGTGGTAGCGGGCAATGAGCAGTTCTTC. This gives the protein CASSLKVVAGNEQFF.

The rearrangement joins TRBV29-1 to TRBJ2-2; 11 bases are shared with TRBD2. V lost 6 bases, J lost 6 bases, and 9 bases stayed unmatched. This CDR3 is 15 amino acids long. Per germline, CDR1 SQVTM and CDR2 ANQGSEA. DNA of the CDR3: TGCAGCGTGAGGATAGCGGGAGGGCCCTCCGGGGAGCTGTTTTTT. As protein: CSVRIAGGPSGELFF.

This clone was observed once. CDR3 sequence reads: CASSFFHAAAGGVNEQFF. For the CDR3, the DNA is TGTGCCAGCAGCTTCTTCCATGCTGCGGCAGGGGGCGTGAATGAGCAGTTCTTC. The V gene is TRBV7-2, the J gene TRBJ2-1; 8 nucleotides agree with TRBD1. Germline V lookup: CDR1 SGHTA, CDR2 FQGNSA. The CDR3 runs to 18 residues. Trimming cost V 3 bases and J 7 bases; bases outside gene matches: 17.

The chain joins TRBV18 to TRBJ2-7; possible D gene TRBD1, 5 bases. The CDR3 extends over 13 amino acids. The germline gives CDR1 KGHSH, CDR2 LQKENI. V was cut by 3 bases and J by 7 bases, with 13 bases left in between. CDR3 region: CASSPDRGLEQYF. In nucleotides, the CDR3 is TGTGCCAGCTCACCCGACAGAGGTCTGGAGCAGTACTTC.

V usage is TRBV2 and J usage is TRBJ2-3; TRBD2 matches 12 bases. Germline trimming cut 3 bases from V and 0 bases from J; bases unmatched to any gene: 4. Per the germline V gene, CDR1 is SNHLY and CDR2 is FYNNEI. The CDR3 is 17 residues long. CDR3 nucleotide sequence: TGTGCCAGCAGTGACACTAGCGGGGGGACTAGCACAGATACGCAGTATTTT. It translates to CASSDTSGGTSTDTQYF.

In this sample, this clone turned up once. The chain joins TRBV6-4 to TRBJ2-1; 10 bases agree with TRBD2. Germline V lookup: CDR1 MRHNA, CDR2 SNTAGT. Germline trimming cut 4 bases from V and 5 bases from J; bases unmatched to any gene: 11. The CDR3 extends over 17 amino acids. In DNA form, the CDR3 reads TGTGCCAGCAGTGGGTCGGTTTCAGCGGGAGGGAACAATGAGCAGTTCTTC. Residues: CASSGSVSAGGNNEQFF.

V and J are TRBV28 and TRBJ2-7, with TRBD1 matching 7 bases. Trimming at V came to 4 bases and at J to 5 bases, leaving 8 bases not matched to a gene. CDR1 MDHEN and CDR2 SYDVKM come from the germline V gene. The CDR3 has 14 residues. The CDR3 protein is CASSYRGQANEQYF. CDR3 bases: TGTGCCAGCAGTTACCGCGGACAGGCAAACGAGCAGTACTTC. The variable domain in full, with the rest retrieved from reference TRBV28 and TRBJ2-7, is DVKVTQSSRYLVKRTGEKVFLECVQDMDHENMFWYRQDPGLGLRLIYFSYDVKMKEKGDIPEGYSVSREKKERFSLILESASTNQTSMYLCASSYRGQANEQYFGPGTRLTVT.

This clone came up a few times. The chain employs TRBV10-3 and TRBJ2-2, with TRBD2 matching over 8 bases. CDR3 size: 15 residues. CDR1 and CDR2 from the germline V gene are ENHRY and SYGVKD. The CDR3: CATVSGNLNTGELFF. In DNA form, the CDR3 reads TGTGCAACCGTTAGCGGGAATCTAAACACCGGGGAGCTGTTTTTT.

The chain has TRBV4-3 and TRBJ2-2, with D perhaps TRBD2 (6 bases). V shed 5 bases and J shed 0 bases, with 7 bases lying between them. The CDR3 consists of 14 residues. The germline CDR1 and CDR2 sequences are LGHNA and YSLEER. This chain's CDR3 is CASSWDSNTGELFF. Here the CDR3 DNA reads TGCGCCAGCAGCTGGGACTCGAACACCGGGGAGCTGTTTTTT.

V is TRBV6-5 and J is TRBJ2-7, with 7 bases matching TRBD1. Germline V gene data show CDR1 as MNHEY and CDR2 as SVGAGI. V was pared by 6 bases and J by 5 bases, with 7 bases of the junction left unmatched. The CDR3 totals 13 residues. Here the CDR3 DNA reads TGTGCCAGCAGACTGACAGGGTCCCACGAGCAGTACTTC. Encoded protein: CASRLTGSHEQYF.

This chain joins TRBV19 and TRBJ1-5; D possibly corresponds to TRBD1 (6 bases). CDR1 is LNHDA and CDR2 is SQIVND in the germline V gene (reference sequence). This CDR3 has 16 residues. V was pared by 8 bases and J by 4 bases, with 21 bases between. For the CDR3, the DNA is TGTGCCAGTGGAACAGGGTCGAGGGGGTTAAATCAGCCCCAGCATTTT. Its protein product is CASGTGSRGLNQPQHF.

The chain combines TRBV5-1 with TRBJ2-3, with 10 nucleotides matching TRBD2. From germline, CDR1 is SGHRS and CDR2 YFSETQ. The CDR3 extends over 15 amino acids. J gave up 4 bases and V 0 bases, and 2 bases lay outside the gene matches. This CDR3 is CASSLVAGGPDTQYF. The CDR3 bases are TGCGCCAGCAGCTTGGTAGCGGGAGGCCCAGATACGCAGTATTTT.

This clone was detected only once. The J gene is TRBJ2-7, the V gene TRBV12-5; 7 bases line up with TRBD2. Germline V CDR1 and CDR2: LGHNT, FRNRAP. The J segment lost 2 bases and the V segment lost 10 bases, leaving 14 bases of the junction unmatched. The CDR3 contains 15 residues. This chain's CDR3 is CAIVVDLAVPYEQYF. As DNA, the CDR3 is TGTGCTATTGTCGTCGACCTAGCGGTCCCCTACGAGCAGTACTTC.

The chain joins TRBV6-1 to TRBJ1-5; D gene unclear. Germline assignment: CDR1 MNHNS and CDR2 SASEGT. CDR3 size: 15 residues. V lost 6 bases and J lost 5, with 17 bases in between. The CDR3 loop is CASREPTKPHQPQHF. CDR3 coding DNA: TGTGCCAGCAGGGAACCTACCAAACCACATCAGCCCCAGCATTTT.